This note documents a single T cell receptor (beta chain) sequence. This entry belongs to a study of PD-L1 blockade in urothelial cancer. Looking at the study overall: Atezolizumab (1,200 mg intravenously every 3 weeks) began in about 2014 for patients. Blood was tested 3 weeks (second dose) and 6 weeks into treatment. Typically, measured as a median, blood samples had over 120,000 T cells.

In germline, CDR1 is LGHNA, CDR2 YSLEER. The CDR3 covers 16 residues. V shed 0 bases, J shed 5 bases, and the junction held 8 bases outside the gene matches. TCR analog templates of synthetic origin were spiked into each PCR. The table came from immunoSEQ multiplex PCR; TCRdb's copy has only in-frame clones and leaves some out. The sample lists some 22,000 clones; around 87% were seen once. The sequenced sample was PBMCs, obtained around atezolizumab (anti-PD-L1) treatment. The chain is built from TRBV4-3 and TRBJ2-7; 9 positions match TRBD1. This receptor was identified in a woman aged 60 to 75 with urothelial cancer. The CDR3 nucleotides read TGCGCCAGCAGCCAAGATAGGGACAGGGTCTTCCACGAGCAGTACTTC. Encoded protein: CASSQDRDRVFHEQYF.